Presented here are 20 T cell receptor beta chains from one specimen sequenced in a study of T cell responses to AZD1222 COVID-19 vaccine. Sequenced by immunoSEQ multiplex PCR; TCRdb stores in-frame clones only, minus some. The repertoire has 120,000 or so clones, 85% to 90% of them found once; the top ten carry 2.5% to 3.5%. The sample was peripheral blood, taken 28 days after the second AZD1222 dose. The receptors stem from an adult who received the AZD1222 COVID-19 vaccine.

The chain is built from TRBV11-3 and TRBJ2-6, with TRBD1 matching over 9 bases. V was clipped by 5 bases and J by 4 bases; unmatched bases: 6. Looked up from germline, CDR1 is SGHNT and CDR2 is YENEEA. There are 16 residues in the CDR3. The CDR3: CASSRGTGSGANVLTF. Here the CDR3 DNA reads TGTGCCAGCAGCCGAGGGACAGGGTCGGGGGCCAACGTCCTGACTTTC.

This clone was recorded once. The CDR3 DNA reads as TGTGCCAGCAGTTACTGGGGAGGTTTCGGCAATCAGCCCCAGCATTTT. This encodes CASSYWGGFGNQPQHF. V gene TRBV6-2 or TRBV6-3 combines with J gene TRBJ1-5; D remains unclear. Germline values: CDR1 MNHEY, CDR2 SVGEGT. Trimming pared 1 base from V and 2 bases from J, leaving 12 bases between. The CDR3 sequence is 16 residues long.

The CDR3 DNA follows: TGTGCCAGTACTTACAGGTGGGATTCACCCCTCCACTTT. Translated, it gives CASTYRWDSPLHF. The chain combines TRBV16 with TRBJ1-6; a weak D match, TRBD1 (5 bases). Germline V CDR1 and CDR2: KGHSY, FQNENV. Trimming shortened V by 9 bases and J by 8 bases, and 14 bases separated the two germline ends. CDR3 length equals 13 residues.

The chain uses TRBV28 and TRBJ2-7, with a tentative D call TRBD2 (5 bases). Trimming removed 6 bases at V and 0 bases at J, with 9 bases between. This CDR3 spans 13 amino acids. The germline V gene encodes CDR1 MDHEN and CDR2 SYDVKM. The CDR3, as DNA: TGTGCCAGCAGAGAAGGAGGCTCCTACGAGCAGTACTTC. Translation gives CASREGGSYEQYF.

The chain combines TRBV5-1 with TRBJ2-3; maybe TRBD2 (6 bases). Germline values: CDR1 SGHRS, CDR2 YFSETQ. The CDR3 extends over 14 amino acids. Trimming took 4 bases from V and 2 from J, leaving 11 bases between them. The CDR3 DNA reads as TGCGCCAGCAGCCCGGGACTTGTCACAGATACGCAGTATTTT. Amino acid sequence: CASSPGLVTDTQYF. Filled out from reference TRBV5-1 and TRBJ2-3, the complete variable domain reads KAGVTQTPRYLIKTRGQQVTLSCSPISGHRSVSWYQQTPGQGLQFLFEYFSETQRNKGNFPGRFSGRQFSNSRSEMNVSTLELGDSALYLCASSPGLVTDTQYFGPGTRLTVL.

The CDR3 DNA is TGTGCCGGAGCGCGGCAGCCCAATTCACCCCTCCACTTT. Translation gives CAGARQPNSPLHF. The rearrangement uses TRBV6-5 and TRBJ1-6; D unclear. The CDR3 runs 13 residues. Trimming took 11 bases from V and 7 from J, leaving 15 bases between them. Germline V gives CDR1 MNHEY, CDR2 SVGAGI.

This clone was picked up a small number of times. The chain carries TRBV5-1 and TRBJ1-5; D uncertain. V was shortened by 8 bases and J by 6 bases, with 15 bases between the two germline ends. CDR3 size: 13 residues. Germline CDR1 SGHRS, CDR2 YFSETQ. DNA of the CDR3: TGCGCCAGTTCGGGATCGGGCGGTCAGCCCCAGCATTTT. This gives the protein CASSGSGGQPQHF. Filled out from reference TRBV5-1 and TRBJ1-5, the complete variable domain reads KAGVTQTPRYLIKTRGQQVTLSCSPISGHRSVSWYQQTPGQGLQFLFEYFSETQRNKGNFPGRFSGRQFSNSRSEMNVSTLELGDSALYLCASSGSGGQPQHFGDGTRLSIL.

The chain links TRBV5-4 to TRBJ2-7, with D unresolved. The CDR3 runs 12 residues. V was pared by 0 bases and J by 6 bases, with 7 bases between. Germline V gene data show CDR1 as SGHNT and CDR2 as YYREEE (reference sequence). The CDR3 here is CASSLGLGEQYF. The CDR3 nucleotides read TGTGCCAGCAGCTTGGGTCTTGGCGAGCAGTACTTC.

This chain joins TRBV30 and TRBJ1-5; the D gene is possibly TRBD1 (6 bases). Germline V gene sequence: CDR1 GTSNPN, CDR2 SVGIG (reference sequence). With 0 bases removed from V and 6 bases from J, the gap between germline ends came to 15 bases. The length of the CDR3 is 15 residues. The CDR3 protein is CAWSVSGVISQPQHF. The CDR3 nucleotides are TGTGCCTGGAGTGTTTCAGGGGTTATATCTCAGCCCCAGCATTTT.

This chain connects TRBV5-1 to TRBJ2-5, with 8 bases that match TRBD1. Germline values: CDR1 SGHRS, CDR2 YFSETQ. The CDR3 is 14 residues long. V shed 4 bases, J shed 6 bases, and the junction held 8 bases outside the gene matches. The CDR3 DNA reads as TGCGCCAGCAGCCTCGGACAGGGCGGGCAGACCCAGTACTTC. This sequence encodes CASSLGQGGQTQYF.

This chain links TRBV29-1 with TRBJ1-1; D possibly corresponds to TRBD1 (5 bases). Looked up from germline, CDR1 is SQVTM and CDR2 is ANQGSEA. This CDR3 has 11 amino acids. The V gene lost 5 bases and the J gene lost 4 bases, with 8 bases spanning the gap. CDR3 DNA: TGCAGCGTTACAGGAGGCACTGAAGCTTTCTTT. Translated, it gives CSVTGGTEAFF.

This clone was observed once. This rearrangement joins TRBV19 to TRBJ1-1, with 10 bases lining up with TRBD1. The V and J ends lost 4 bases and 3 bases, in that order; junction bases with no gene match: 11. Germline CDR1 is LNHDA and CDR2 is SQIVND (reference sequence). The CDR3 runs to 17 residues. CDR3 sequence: CASSTLVGQGFDTEAFF. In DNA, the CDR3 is TGTGCCAGTAGTACCCTGGTGGGACAGGGGTTTGACACTGAAGCTTTCTTT.

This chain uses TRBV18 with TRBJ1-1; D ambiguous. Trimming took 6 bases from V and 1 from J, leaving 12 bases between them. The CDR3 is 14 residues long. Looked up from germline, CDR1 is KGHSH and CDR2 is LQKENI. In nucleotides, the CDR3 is TGTGCCAGCTCTTCCGTCGTTGGGAACACTGAAGCTTTCTTT. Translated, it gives CASSSVVGNTEAFF.

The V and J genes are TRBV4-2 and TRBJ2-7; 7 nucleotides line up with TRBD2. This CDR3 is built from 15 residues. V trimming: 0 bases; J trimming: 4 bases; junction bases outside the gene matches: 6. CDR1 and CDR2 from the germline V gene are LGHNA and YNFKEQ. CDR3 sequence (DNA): TGTGCCAGCAGCCAAGATCTTTACGGGGGGTACGAGCAGTACTTC. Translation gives CASSQDLYGGYEQYF.

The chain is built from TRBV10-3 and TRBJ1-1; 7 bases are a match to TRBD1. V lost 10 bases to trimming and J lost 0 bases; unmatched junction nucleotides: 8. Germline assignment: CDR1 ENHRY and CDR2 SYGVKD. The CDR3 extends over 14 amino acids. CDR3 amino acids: CATREGALNTEAFF. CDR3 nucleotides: TGTGCCACCCGTGAGGGGGCGCTGAACACTGAAGCTTTCTTT.

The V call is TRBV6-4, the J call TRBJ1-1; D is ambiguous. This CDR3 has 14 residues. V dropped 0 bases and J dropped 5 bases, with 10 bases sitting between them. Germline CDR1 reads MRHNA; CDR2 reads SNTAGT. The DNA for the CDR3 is TGTGCCAGCAGTGACTCACCTAAAGGGACTGAAGCTTTCTTT. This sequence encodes CASSDSPKGTEAFF.

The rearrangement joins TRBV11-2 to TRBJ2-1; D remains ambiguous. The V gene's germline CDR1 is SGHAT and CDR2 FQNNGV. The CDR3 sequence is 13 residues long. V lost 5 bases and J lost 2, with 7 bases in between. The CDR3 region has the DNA TGTGCCAGCAGCGCTGGGGCCTACAATGAGCAGTTCTTC. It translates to CASSAGAYNEQFF.

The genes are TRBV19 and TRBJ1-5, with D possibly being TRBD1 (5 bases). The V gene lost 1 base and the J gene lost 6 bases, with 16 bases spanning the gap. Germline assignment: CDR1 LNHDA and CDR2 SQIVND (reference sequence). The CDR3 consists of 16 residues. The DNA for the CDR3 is TGTGCCAGTAGTATAGGTCTTGGGGGAGGAGGTCAGCCCCAGCATTTT. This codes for CASSIGLGGGGQPQHF.

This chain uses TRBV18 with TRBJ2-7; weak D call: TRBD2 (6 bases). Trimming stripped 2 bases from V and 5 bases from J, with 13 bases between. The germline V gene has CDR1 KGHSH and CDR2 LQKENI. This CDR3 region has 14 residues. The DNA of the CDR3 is TGTGCCAGCTCACCAACCGCAGGGAGGAACGAGCAGTACTTC. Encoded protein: CASSPTAGRNEQYF.

The CDR3 DNA reads as TGCAGCACCGACTCTGGAAACACCATATATTTT. Its protein product is CSTDSGNTIYF. This chain links TRBV29-1 with TRBJ1-3; D is undetermined. V was trimmed by 8 bases and J by 0 bases, leaving 5 bases between them. There are 11 residues in the CDR3. CDR1 and CDR2 (germline): SQVTM, ANQGSEA. The full variable domain, completed using reference TRBV29-1 and TRBJ1-3, is SAVISQKPSRDICQRGTSLTIQCQVDSQVTMMFWYRQQPGQSLTLIATANQGSEATYESGFVIDKFPISRPNLTFSTLTVSNMSPEDSSIYLCSTDSGNTIYFGEGSWLTVV.